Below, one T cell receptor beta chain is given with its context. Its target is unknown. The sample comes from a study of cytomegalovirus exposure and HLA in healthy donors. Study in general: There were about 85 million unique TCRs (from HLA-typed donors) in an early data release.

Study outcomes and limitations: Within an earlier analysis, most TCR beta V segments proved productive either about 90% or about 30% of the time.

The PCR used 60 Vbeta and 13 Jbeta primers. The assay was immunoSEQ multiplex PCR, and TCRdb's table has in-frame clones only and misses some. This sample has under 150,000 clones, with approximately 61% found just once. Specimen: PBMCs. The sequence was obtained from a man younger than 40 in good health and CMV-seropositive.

In DNA form, the CDR3 reads TGTGCCAGCAGCCAAGATATCGGGAGAATTAAGACCCAGTACTTC. Translation: CASSQDIGRIKTQYF. The gene calls are TRBV4-2 and TRBJ2-7, with a possible D match to TRBD2 (6 bases). The J call may not be correct, given that the DNA end is closer to TRBJ2-5. In germline, CDR1 is LGHNA, CDR2 YNFKEQ. There are 15 residues in the CDR3.